The present T cell receptor (beta chain) was sequenced within a study of vaccination and CD4 T cells after COVID-19. This CDR3 spans 13 amino acids. V was shortened by 6 bases and J by 5 bases, with 13 bases between the two germline ends. Germline lookup yields CDR1 SGHNT and CDR2 YENEEA. The sample holds a few counts of this clonotype. Its specificity is unknown. Treatment here: approximately nine-day PBMC culture with coronavirus spike peptide pools or control peptides (ViraFEST assay). Cultured CD4+ T-cell DNA underwent Oncomine TCR Beta short-read sequencing. Via MiXCR, TCRdb re-called the PCR reads, giving one row per CDR3 protein. The sample has around 15,000 distinct CDR3 sequences; 21% are singletons.

The clonotype comes from a human donor who received a COVID-19 vaccine. The chain couples TRBV11-3 to TRBJ2-5; D is unresolved. Sequenced here: CD4+ T cells from blood, cultured in vitro, sampled before SARS-CoV-2 vaccination. CDR3: CASSLYARETQYF. For the CDR3, the DNA is TGTGCCAGCAGTCTCTACGCCCGGGAGACCCAGTACTTC.